This passage covers 8 T cell receptor beta chains from one sample sequenced in a study of early T cells in non-severe SARS-CoV-2 infection. In TCRdb, the 5' RACE reads were re-called with MiXCR into one record per CDR3 protein. The sample includes some 39,000 distinct CDR3 sequences, 4% to 4.5% of them seen just once. Sequenced input: whole blood. The receptors were sampled from an adult who was a healthcare worker with PCR-confirmed SARS-CoV-2 infection or an uninfected control (not recorded which).

This clonotype was seen ten or more times. The chain has TRBV10-3 and TRBJ2-1; 7 bases fit TRBD1. There are 11 residues in the CDR3. The ends lost 3 bases at V and 15 bases at J; junction bases unmatched: 5. In germline, CDR1 is ENHRY, CDR2 SYGVKD. The CDR3 region is CAISDLQGWFF. The CDR3 nucleotides read TGTGCCATCAGTGACCTACAGGGGTGGTTCTTC.

This clonotype was seen repeatedly, ten times or more. The rearrangement uses TRBV7-8 and TRBJ1-5; 7 bases align to TRBD1. J gave up 4 bases and V 4 bases, and 4 bases lay outside the gene matches. There are 14 residues in the CDR3. Germline V gene data show CDR1 as SGHVS and CDR2 as FQNEAQ. CDR3 coding DNA: TGTGCCAGCAGCTCGACAGGGAGAAATCAGCCCCAGCATTTT. Encoded protein: CASSSTGRNQPQHF.

On this clonotype itself: A much larger clone differs from this one at a single base, so this may be a read error. The V gene is TRBV5-4, the J gene TRBJ2-2; D uncertain. V shed 1 base and J shed 5 bases, with 6 bases lying between them. The CDR3 covers 13 residues. CDR1 is SGHNT and CDR2 is YYREEE in the germline V gene (reference sequence). DNA of the CDR3: TGTGCCAGCAGCTTGCGAGAAACCGGGGAGCTGTTTTTT. This sequence encodes CASSLRETGELFF.

This clonotype was seen at least ten times. The chain combines TRBV11-3 with TRBJ1-4; no definite D call. The V end lost 1 base, the J end lost 4 bases, and 22 bases lay between the germline ends. Germline V gene data show CDR1 as SGHNT and CDR2 as YENEEA. The CDR3 is made up of 19 amino acids. CDR3 in amino acids: CASSLGEPRAGRINEKLFF. CDR3 nucleotide sequence: TGTGCCAGCAGCTTAGGGGAGCCACGAGCCGGGCGGATTAATGAAAAACTGTTTTTT.

This clonotype has only a few counts. The rearrangement uses TRBV7-8 and TRBJ1-6; the D gene is possibly TRBD1 (6 bases). CDR3 length: 16 residues. Trimming shortened V by 1 base and J by 1 base, and 8 bases separated the two germline ends. Germline CDR1 is SGHVS and CDR2 is FQNEAQ. The CDR3 spells CASSLDRASYNSPLHF. CDR3 coding DNA: TGTGCCAGCAGCTTAGACAGGGCTTCCTATAATTCACCCCTCCACTTT.

Many counts were recorded for this clonotype. The rearrangement links TRBV3-1 to TRBJ1-1; D possibly corresponds to TRBD1 (5 bases). The V gene lost 0 bases and the J gene lost 6 bases, with 17 bases spanning the gap. The CDR3 is 16 amino acids. CDR1 and CDR2 from the germline V gene are LGHDT and YNNKEL (reference sequence). The CDR3 protein is CASSQDQTAAGAEAFF. CDR3 DNA sequence: TGTGCCAGCAGCCAAGATCAAACGGCGGCGGGGGCTGAAGCTTTCTTT.

This chain joins TRBV7-9 and TRBJ2-1; the D gene is possibly TRBD2 (6 bases). The CDR3 sequence is 11 residues long. The germline V and J ends were trimmed by 4 bases and 14 bases, with 12 bases remaining between them. Germline CDR1 SEHNR, CDR2 FQNEAQ (reference sequence). The CDR3 is CASSSAGRKFF. The CDR3 bases are TGTGCCAGCAGCTCCGCGGGGAGGAAGTTCTTC.

Only a few counts were recorded for this clonotype. The rearrangement joins TRBV29-1 to TRBJ2-1; D is uncertain. The V gene's germline CDR1 is SQVTM and CDR2 ANQGSEA. Trimming removed 2 bases from V and 15 bases from J, with 23 bases in between. This CDR3 is built from 14 residues. Here the CDR3 DNA reads TGCAGCGTTGAACTAGACTCCAGGCAAAGGGTAGCGTTCTTC. It encodes CSVELDSRQRVAFF.